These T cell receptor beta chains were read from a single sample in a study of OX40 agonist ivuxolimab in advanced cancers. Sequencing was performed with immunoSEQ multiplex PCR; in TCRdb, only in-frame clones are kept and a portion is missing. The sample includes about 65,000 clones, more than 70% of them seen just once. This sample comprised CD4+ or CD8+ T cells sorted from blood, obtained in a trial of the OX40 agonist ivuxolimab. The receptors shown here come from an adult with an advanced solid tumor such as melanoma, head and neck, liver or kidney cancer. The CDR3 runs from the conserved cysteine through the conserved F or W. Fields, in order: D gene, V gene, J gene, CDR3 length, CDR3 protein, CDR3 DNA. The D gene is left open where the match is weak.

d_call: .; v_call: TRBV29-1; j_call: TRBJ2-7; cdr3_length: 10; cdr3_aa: CSVELDEQYF; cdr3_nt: TGCAGCGTTGAGTTGGACGAGCAGTACTTC
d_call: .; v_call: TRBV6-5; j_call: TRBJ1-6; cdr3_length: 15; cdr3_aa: CASSYGTHLNSPLHF; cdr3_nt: TGTGCCAGCAGTTACGGGACCCACCTTAATTCACCCCTCCACTTT
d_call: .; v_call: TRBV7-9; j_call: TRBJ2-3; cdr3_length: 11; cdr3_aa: CASSRGQAQYF; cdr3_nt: TGTGCCAGCAGCCGGGGACAAGCGCAGTATTTT
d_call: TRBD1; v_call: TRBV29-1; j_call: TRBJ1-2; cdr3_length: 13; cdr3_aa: CSGPGQALYGYTF; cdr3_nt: TGCAGCGGGCCTGGACAGGCCCTCTATGGCTACACCTTC
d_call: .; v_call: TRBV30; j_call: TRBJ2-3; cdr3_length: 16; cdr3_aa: CAWSGRRGSGTDTQYF; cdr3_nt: TGTGCCTGGAGCGGTCGTCGGGGCAGTGGGACAGATACGCAGTATTTT
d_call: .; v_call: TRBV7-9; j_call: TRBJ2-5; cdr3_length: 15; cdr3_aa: CASSLATGGGETQYF; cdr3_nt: TGTGCCAGCAGCTTAGCCACAGGGGGGGGAGAGACCCAGTACTTC
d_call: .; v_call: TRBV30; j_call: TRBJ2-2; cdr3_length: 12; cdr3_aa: CAWSPGVGELFF; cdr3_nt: TGTGCCTGGAGTCCAGGGGTCGGGGAGCTGTTTTTT
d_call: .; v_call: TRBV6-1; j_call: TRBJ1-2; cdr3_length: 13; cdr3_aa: CASRPQGTQGYTF; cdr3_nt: TGTGCCAGCAGGCCTCAGGGAACTCAGGGCTACACCTTC
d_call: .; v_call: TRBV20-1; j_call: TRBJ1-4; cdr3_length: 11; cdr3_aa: CSARLSEKLFF; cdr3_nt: TGCAGTGCTAGACTCTCTGAAAAACTGTTTTTT
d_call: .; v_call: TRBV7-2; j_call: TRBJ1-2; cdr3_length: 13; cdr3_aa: CASSQTRDYGYTF; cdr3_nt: TGTGCCAGCAGCCAGACTCGGGATTATGGCTACACCTTC
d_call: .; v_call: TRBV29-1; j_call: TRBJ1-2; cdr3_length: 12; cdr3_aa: CSVVLGAYGYTF; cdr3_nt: TGCAGCGTTGTTCTGGGAGCCTATGGCTACACCTTC
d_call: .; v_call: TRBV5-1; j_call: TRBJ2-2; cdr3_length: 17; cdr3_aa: CASTRLLDTQITGELFF; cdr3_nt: TGCGCCAGCACAAGGCTCCTGGACACGCAAATCACCGGGGAGCTGTTTTTT
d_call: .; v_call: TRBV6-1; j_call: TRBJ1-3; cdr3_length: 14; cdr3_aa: CASSSQTLENTIYF; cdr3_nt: TGTGCCAGCAGTTCCCAAACCCTTGAAAACACCATATATTTT
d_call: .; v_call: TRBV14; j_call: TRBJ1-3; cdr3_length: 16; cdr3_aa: CASSQEWVLGGNTIYF; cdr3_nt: TGTGCCAGCAGCCAAGAATGGGTACTGGGAGGAAACACCATATATTTT
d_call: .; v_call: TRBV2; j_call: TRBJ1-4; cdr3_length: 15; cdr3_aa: CASRPTGARYEKLFF; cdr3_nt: TGTGCCAGCAGGCCCACGGGGGCGCGTTACGAAAAACTGTTTTTT
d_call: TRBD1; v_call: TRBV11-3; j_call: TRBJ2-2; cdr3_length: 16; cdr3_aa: CASSLDKGGYTGELFF; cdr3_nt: TGTGCCAGCAGCTTAGATAAAGGGGGCTACACCGGGGAGCTGTTTTTT
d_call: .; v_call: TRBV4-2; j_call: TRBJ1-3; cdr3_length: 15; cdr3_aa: CASSPIQGFGNTIYF; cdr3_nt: TGTGCCAGCAGCCCGATACAGGGATTCGGAAACACCATATATTTT
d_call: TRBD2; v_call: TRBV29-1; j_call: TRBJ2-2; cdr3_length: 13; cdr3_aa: CSVNLGGTGELFF; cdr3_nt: TGCAGCGTTAACTTGGGGGGGACCGGGGAGCTGTTTTTT
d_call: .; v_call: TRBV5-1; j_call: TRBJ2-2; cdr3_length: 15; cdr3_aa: CASSPRLGQTGELFF; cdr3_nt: TGCGCCAGCAGCCCTAGACTTGGGCAGACCGGGGAGCTGTTTTTT
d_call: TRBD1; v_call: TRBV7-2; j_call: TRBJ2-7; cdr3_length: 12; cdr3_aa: CASSIQGFEQYF; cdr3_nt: TGTGCCAGCAGCATACAGGGGTTCGAGCAGTACTTC
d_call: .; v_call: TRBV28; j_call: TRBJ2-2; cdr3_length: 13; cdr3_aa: CASRYKNTGELFF; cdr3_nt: TGTGCCAGCAGATATAAGAACACCGGGGAGCTGTTTTTT
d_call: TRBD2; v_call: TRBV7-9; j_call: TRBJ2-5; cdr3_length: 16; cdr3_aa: CASSLLSGGIQETQYF; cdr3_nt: TGTGCCAGCAGCTTATTGAGCGGGGGGATTCAAGAGACCCAGTACTTC
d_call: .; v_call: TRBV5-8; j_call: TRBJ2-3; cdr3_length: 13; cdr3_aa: CASSLGRADTQYF; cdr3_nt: TGTGCCAGCAGCTTGGGTAGGGCAGATACGCAGTATTTT
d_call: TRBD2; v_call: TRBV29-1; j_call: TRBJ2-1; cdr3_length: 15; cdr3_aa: CSVEDSGGVYNEQFF; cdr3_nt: TGCAGCGTTGAAGACTCGGGGGGGGTCTACAATGAGCAGTTCTTC
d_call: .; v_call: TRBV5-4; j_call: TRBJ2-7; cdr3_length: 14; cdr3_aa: CASSLRGGALEQYF; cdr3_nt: TGTGCCAGCAGCTTGCGTGGGGGGGCGCTTGAGCAGTACTTC
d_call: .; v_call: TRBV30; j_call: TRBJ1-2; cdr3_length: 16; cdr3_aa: CAWSVRGQTLYYGYTF; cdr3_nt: TGTGCCTGGAGTGTACGGGGTCAGACTCTGTACTATGGCTACACCTTC
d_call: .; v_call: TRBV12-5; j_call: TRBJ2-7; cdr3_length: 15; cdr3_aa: CASGLDRIDSYEQYF; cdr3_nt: TGTGCTAGTGGTTTGGACAGGATCGACTCCTACGAGCAGTACTTC
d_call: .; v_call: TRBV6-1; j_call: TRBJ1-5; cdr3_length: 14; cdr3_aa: CASSDAGVGEPQHF; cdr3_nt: TGTGCCAGCAGTGACGCGGGAGTCGGGGAGCCCCAGCATTTT
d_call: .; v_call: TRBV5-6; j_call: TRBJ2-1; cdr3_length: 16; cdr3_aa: CASSAPRDTMRSEQFF; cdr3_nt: TGTGCCAGCAGCGCGCCCCGGGACACTATGAGGAGTGAGCAGTTCTTC
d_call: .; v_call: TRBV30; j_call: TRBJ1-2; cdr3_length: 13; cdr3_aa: CAWSVGRVYGYTF; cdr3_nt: TGTGCCTGGAGTGTGGGACGGGTGTATGGCTACACCTTC
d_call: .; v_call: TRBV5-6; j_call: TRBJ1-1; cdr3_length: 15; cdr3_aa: CASTRKNRAGTEAFF; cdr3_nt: TGTGCCAGCACCCGAAAAAATAGGGCGGGCACTGAAGCTTTCTTT
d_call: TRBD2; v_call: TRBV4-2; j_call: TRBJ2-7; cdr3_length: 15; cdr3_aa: CASSPGGGGIDEQYF; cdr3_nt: TGTGCCAGCAGCCCCGGGGGCGGGGGGATCGACGAGCAGTACTTC
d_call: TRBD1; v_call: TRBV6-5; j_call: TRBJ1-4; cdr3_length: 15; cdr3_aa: CASSRRQGLGEKLFF; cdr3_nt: TGTGCCAGCAGCCGACGACAGGGCCTCGGGGAAAAACTGTTTTTT
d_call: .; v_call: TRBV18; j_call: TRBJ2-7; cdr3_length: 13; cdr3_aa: CASSPMKGRGLSF; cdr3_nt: TGTGCCAGCTCACCGATGAAGGGGCGGGGGCTATCCTTC
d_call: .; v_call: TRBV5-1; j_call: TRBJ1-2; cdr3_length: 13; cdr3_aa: CASSLGQSYGYTF; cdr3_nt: TGCGCCAGCAGCTTGGGACAGTCCTATGGCTACACCTTC
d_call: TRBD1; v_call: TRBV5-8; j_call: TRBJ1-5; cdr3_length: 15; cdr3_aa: CASSLEGQGAQPQHF; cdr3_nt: TGTGCCAGCAGCTTGGAAGGGCAGGGGGCTCAGCCCCAGCATTTT
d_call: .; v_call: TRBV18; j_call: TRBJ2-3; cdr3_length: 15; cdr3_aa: CASSQGSSAADTQYF; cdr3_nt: TGTGCCAGCTCACAGGGTTCTAGCGCCGCAGATACGCAGTATTTT